The TCR beta chain under discussion was sequenced for a study of blood T cell repertoires in COVID-19. On the study more broadly: Samples of COVID-19 (acute and convalescent) were obtained from the United States, Italy and Spain. Nucleic acid was either cDNA or gDNA, and it came from T cells, B-cell-depleted T cells, or PBMCs.

The CDR3 contains 17 residues. J gave up 1 base and V 0 bases, and 8 bases lay outside the gene matches. Germline V gives CDR1 LGHNA, CDR2 YNFKEQ. Original methodology: Cell counts per sample came from amplifying reference gene primers. TCRdb's table, derived via immunoSEQ multiplex PCR, lists solely in-frame clones and lacks some. The V and J calls and the clone size are those of that table, but D and trimming were determined from the DNA. This sample has over 200,000 clones, with 83% found just once. The chain is built from TRBV4-2 and TRBJ2-5, with 7 bases aligning to TRBD2. The receptor was isolated from a woman between 40 and 55 years old with active or convalescent COVID-19. The sequencing sample was made of peripheral blood. The CDR3: CASSQDRRGGAQETQYF. In DNA, the CDR3 is TGTGCCAGCAGCCAAGATCGGAGGGGAGGGGCCCAAGAGACCCAGTACTTC.